Listed here are 18 T cell receptor beta chains from one sample, sequenced in a study of radiotherapy plus CTLA-4 blockade in lung cancer. Profiling relied on immunoSEQ multiplex PCR, and the TCRdb table lists in-frame clones only, not all of them. There are under 65,000 clones in the sample; approximately 82% occur only once, and around 6% lies in the top ten. Sequenced material: peripheral blood, taken from a patient treated with radiotherapy plus ipilimumab. Every receptor here comes from a human donor with non-small cell lung cancer whose response to radiotherapy plus ipilimumab could not be evaluated.

This chain joins TRBV2 and TRBJ2-3; a possible D gene is TRBD2 (6 bases). Trimming stripped 4 bases from V and 7 bases from J, with 12 bases between. From germline, CDR1 is SNHLY and CDR2 FYNNEI. The CDR3 consists of 13 residues. The CDR3 here is CASSGGAGYTQYF. As DNA, the CDR3 is TGTGCCAGCAGTGGCGGGGCGGGATATACGCAGTATTTT.

This clone is a singleton in its sample. The chain uses TRBV5-6 and TRBJ2-1, with 13 bases that match TRBD2. CDR3 size: 16 residues. The trim removed 0 bases at V and 6 bases at J, leaving 3 bases unmatched. Germline assignment: CDR1 SGHDT and CDR2 YYEEEE. The chain's CDR3 is CASSLGLAGGRNEQFF. CDR3 sequence (DNA): TGTGCCAGCAGCTTGGGACTAGCGGGGGGCCGCAATGAGCAGTTCTTC.

This sequence joins TRBV11-2 and TRBJ2-3; a weak D match, TRBD2 (6 bases). The CDR3 sequence is 14 residues long. In germline, CDR1 is SGHAT, CDR2 FQNNGV. The V gene lost 7 bases and the J gene lost 6 bases, with 17 bases spanning the gap. This CDR3 is CASTPGLQRDTQYF. CDR3 bases: TGTGCCAGCACACCGGGACTCCAGAGGGATACGCAGTATTTT. The complete variable domain, with remaining parts taken from reference TRBV11-2 and TRBJ2-3, reads EAGVAQSPRYKIIEKRQSVAFWCNPISGHATLYWYQQILGQGPKLLIQFQNNGVVDDSQLPKDRFSAERLKGVDSTLKIQPAKLEDSAVYLCASTPGLQRDTQYFGPGTRLTVL.

This clone has just one count. The rearrangement links TRBV2 to TRBJ2-7, with 7 nucleotides matching TRBD1. The V and J ends lost 1 base and 4 bases, in that order; junction bases with no gene match: 7. This CDR3 comprises 15 residues. From germline, CDR1 is SNHLY and CDR2 FYNNEI. CDR3 DNA sequence: TGTGCCAGCAGTGAAGAGGGACAGTCTACTTACGAGCAGTACTTC. This gives the protein CASSEEGQSTYEQYF.

V gene TRBV18 combines with J gene TRBJ2-5; D might be TRBD2 (6 bases). Germline-derived CDR1 and CDR2 are KGHSH and LQKENI. Trimming removed 3 bases at V and 2 bases at J, with 16 bases between. There are 16 residues in the CDR3. The CDR3 loop is CASSPFNGSLQETQYF. The CDR3 region has the DNA TGTGCCAGCTCACCGTTCAACGGGAGCCTACAAGAGACCCAGTACTTC. The complete variable domain, with remaining parts taken from reference TRBV18 and TRBJ2-5, reads NAGVMQNPRHLVRRRGQEARLRCSPMKGHSHVYWYRQLPEEGLKFMVYLQKENIIDESGMPKERFSAEFPKEGPSILRIQQVVRGDSAAYFCASSPFNGSLQETQYFGPGTRLLVL.

The chain couples TRBV7-9 to TRBJ2-1, with 9 positions matching TRBD1. The ends lost 5 bases at V and 6 bases at J; junction bases unmatched: 11. Germline V gene lookup returns CDR1 SEHNR and CDR2 FQNEAQ (reference sequence). The CDR3 runs 16 residues. CDR3 sequence (DNA): TGTGCCAGCAGCCCGACCGGGACAGGGATCGGCAATGAGCAGTTCTTC. Translation: CASSPTGTGIGNEQFF.

This sequence joins TRBV5-6 and TRBJ2-1, with D perhaps matching TRBD2 (5 bases). The germline gives CDR1 SGHDT, CDR2 YYEEEE. The ends were cut back, 0 bases at V and 10 bases at J, with 11 bases in the middle. This CDR3 region has 13 residues. CDR3 sequence reads: CASSLDGEYEQFF. DNA for the CDR3: TGTGCCAGCAGCTTGGATGGGGAGTACGAGCAGTTCTTC.

The chain combines TRBV21-1 with TRBJ1-2; TRBD1 is taken as the D call from the table, unchecked against the DNA. TRBV21-1 is labeled a pseudogene. The CDR3 totals 17 residues. CDR3 sequence reads: CASSPRPPGGIDYGYTF. CDR3 DNA: TGTGCCAGCAGCCCCCGCCCCCCTGGGGGCATTGACTATGGCTACACCTTC.

This rearrangement joins TRBV5-1 to TRBJ2-3, with D possibly being TRBD1 (5 bases). In germline, CDR1 is SGHRS, CDR2 YFSETQ. The length of the CDR3 is 16 residues. V lost 6 bases and J lost 4, with 21 bases in between. CDR3: CASTKPTQGVADTQYF. CDR3 DNA sequence: TGCGCCAGCACCAAACCCACTCAAGGGGTGGCAGATACGCAGTATTTT.

The chain employs TRBV7-2 and TRBJ2-7, with D possibly matching TRBD1 (6 bases). Trimming pared 10 bases from V and 1 base from J, leaving 14 bases between. CDR1 and CDR2 (germline): SGHTA, FQGNSA. This CDR3 has 13 residues. CDR3 DNA: TGTGCCACCAAGATGGACAGATCCTACGAGCAGTACTTC. Protein product: CATKMDRSYEQYF.

The genes are TRBV27 and TRBJ1-5, with D hard to call. The CDR3 totals 13 residues. V lost 2 bases to trimming and J lost 4 bases, with 6 bases between them. Germline V lookup: CDR1 MNHEY, CDR2 SMNVEV (reference sequence). The CDR3 loop reads CASSLEQNQPQHF. CDR3 nucleotides: TGTGCCAGCAGTTTAGAACAGAATCAGCCCCAGCATTTT.

The chain employs TRBV6-5 and TRBJ2-5; 13 nucleotides align to TRBD2. Germline CDR1 and CDR2: MNHEY and SVGAGI. CDR3 length: 16 amino acids. The V segment lost 2 bases and the J segment 5 bases; nucleotides outside the gene matches: 5. This chain's CDR3 is CASSYRTSGRYETQYF. DNA for the CDR3: TGTGCCAGCAGTTACCGGACTAGCGGGAGATACGAGACCCAGTACTTC.

The J gene is TRBJ2-1, the V gene TRBV4-1; D gene uncertain. Trimming removed 0 bases from V and 6 bases from J, with 9 bases in between. Germline V gene data show CDR1 as MGHRA and CDR2 as YSYEKL. CDR3 length: 14 amino acids. The CDR3, as DNA: TGCGCCAGCAGCCAAGAGTCCAGAGGCAATGAGCAGTTCTTC. Translation: CASSQESRGNEQFF.

The V gene is TRBV4-2, the J gene TRBJ2-5, with D tentatively TRBD2 (5 bases). This CDR3 is 14 amino acids long. V lost 6 bases to trimming and J lost 5 bases, with 16 bases between them. CDR1 and CDR2 (germline): LGHNA, YNFKEQ. The CDR3 protein is CASRSTTVGETQYF. The CDR3 DNA reads TGTGCCAGCAGATCGACTACAGTGGGGGAGACCCAGTACTTC.

The chain couples TRBV28 to TRBJ1-1; D may be TRBD1 (5 bases). Germline CDR1 and CDR2: MDHEN and SYDVKM. V was shortened by 5 bases and J by 0 bases, with 10 bases between the two germline ends. This CDR3 has 14 residues. CDR3 residues: CASSEGLMNTEAFF. The CDR3 coding sequence is TGTGCCAGCAGTGAGGGACTGATGAACACTGAAGCTTTCTTT.

This rearrangement joins TRBV5-1 to TRBJ2-3; 9 positions agree with TRBD2. The length of the CDR3 is 18 residues. J was trimmed by 1 base and V by 0 bases; bases with no gene match: 9. CDR1 and CDR2 (germline): SGHRS, YFSETQ. The CDR3 sequence: CASSLGLLAGTRTDTQYF. DNA for the CDR3: TGCGCCAGCAGCTTGGGTCTGCTAGCGGGGACTCGCACAGATACGCAGTATTTT. Variable domain in full (rest from reference TRBV5-1 and TRBJ2-3): KAGVTQTPRYLIKTRGQQVTLSCSPISGHRSVSWYQQTPGQGLQFLFEYFSETQRNKGNFPGRFSGRQFSNSRSEMNVSTLELGDSALYLCASSLGLLAGTRTDTQYFGPGTRLTVL.

The chain uses TRBV15 and TRBJ2-2; 7 nucleotides line up with TRBD2. The ends lost 0 bases at V and 5 bases at J; junction bases unmatched: 9. The germline CDR1 and CDR2 sequences are LNHNV and YYDKDF (reference sequence). The CDR3 is made up of 17 amino acids. The CDR3 DNA is TGTGCCACCAGCAGAGATCGGCTAGCGGAGGGGACCGGGGAGCTGTTTTTT. Protein: CATSRDRLAEGTGELFF. Full variable domain (remainder filled in from reference TRBV15 and TRBJ2-2): DAMVIQNPRYQVTQFGKPVTLSCSQTLNHNVMYWYQQKSSQAPKLLFHYYDKDFNNEADTPDNFQSRRPNTSFCFLDIRSPGLGDTAMYLCATSRDRLAEGTGELFFGEGSRLTVL.

V gene TRBV10-3 combines with J gene TRBJ2-7; 7 nucleotides agree with TRBD2. CDR1 and CDR2 from the germline V gene are ENHRY and SYGVKD. Losses at the gene ends were 6 bases for V and 2 bases for J; bases not matched to a gene: 16. The CDR3 is 17 residues long. This CDR3 reads CAIRPGGGQGAAYEQYF. CDR3 coding DNA: TGTGCCATCAGGCCGGGGGGAGGGCAGGGAGCTGCCTACGAGCAGTACTTC.